This T cell receptor beta chain was documented in a study of blood T cell repertoires in COVID-19. This clone was counted a few times. V lost 11 bases and J lost 1, with 14 bases in between. The V gene's germline CDR1 is LNHDA and CDR2 SQIVND (reference sequence). The CDR3 consists of 13 residues. Generated by immunoSEQ multiplex PCR, the TCRdb table keeps only in-frame clones and is missing some. Here the sample spans over 95,000 clones, around 89% being singletons. Sequencing used peripheral blood. The source of this sequence is a human donor with acute or convalescent COVID-19. The donor label of this sample is uncertain. V and J are TRBV19 and TRBJ1-1; D is unclear. The CDR3 DNA reads TGTGCCTCCGCCGTTCACGGGAACACTGAAGCTTTCTTT. Amino acids: CASAVHGNTEAFF. Full variable domain (rest looked up from reference TRBV19 and TRBJ1-1): DGGITQSPKYLFRKEGQNVTLSCEQNLNHDAMYWYRQDPGQGLRLIYYSQIVNDFQKGDIAEGYSVSREKKESFPLTVTSAQKNPTAFYLCASAVHGNTEAFFGQGTRLTVV.